This TCR beta chain emerged from a study of identical twins. TCRdb recomputed calls from the 5' RACE reads with MiXCR, one row per CDR3 protein. Of about 790,000 distinct CDR3 sequences listed, about 20% were seen once; the top ten hold around 13%. This clonotype was counted between two and nine times. From germline, CDR1 is SGHTA and CDR2 FQGNSA. Trimming took off 2 bases at V and 3 bases at J, with 11 bases between the two ends. The CDR3 spans 14 residues. The same sample was also studied in work on T cells expressing NK-cell markers. As that study records: Dominant NKG2C+ clonotypes in about six donors made up roughly 1.0-7.0% of CD8+ T cells. Similarly, these clonotypes led the CD3+CD56-NKG2C+ fraction as well in four donors.

The sequence derives from a woman between 18 and 29 years old in good health. The chain carries TRBV7-2 and TRBJ2-7, with D perhaps being TRBD1 or TRBD2 (6 bases each). Material: PBMCs. CDR3 in amino acids: CASSLRGAIYEQYF. The CDR3 nucleotides are TGTGCCAGCAGCTTAAGGGGGGCGATCTACGAGCAGTACTTC.